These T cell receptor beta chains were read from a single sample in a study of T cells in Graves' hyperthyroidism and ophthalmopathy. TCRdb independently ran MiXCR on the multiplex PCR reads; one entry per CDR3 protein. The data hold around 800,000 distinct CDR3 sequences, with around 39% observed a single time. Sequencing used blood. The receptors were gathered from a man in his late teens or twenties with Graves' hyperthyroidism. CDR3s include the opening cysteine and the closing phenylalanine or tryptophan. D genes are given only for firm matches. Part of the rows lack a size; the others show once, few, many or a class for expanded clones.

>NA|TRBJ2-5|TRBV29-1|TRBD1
CSPGTGDRETQYF
TGCAGCCCCGGGACAGGGGACCGAGAGACCCAGTACTTC
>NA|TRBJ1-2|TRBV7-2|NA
CASSSLLENGKDGYTF
TGTGCCAGCAGCTCATTATTGGAAAACGGCAAAGATGGCTACACCTTC
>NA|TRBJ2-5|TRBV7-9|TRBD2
CASGMTAGVDETQYF
TGTGCCAGCGGGATGACAGCGGGAGTCGACGAGACCCAGTACTTC
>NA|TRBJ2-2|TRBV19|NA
CASRVGGTGELFF
TGTGCCAGTAGGGTAGGGGGCACCGGGGAGCTGTTTTTT
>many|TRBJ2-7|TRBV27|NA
CASSLSRTDGYEQYF
TGTGCCAGCAGTTTATCTAGGACAGACGGCTACGAGCAGTACTTC
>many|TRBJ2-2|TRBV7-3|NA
CASSPSGGTPSTGELFF
TGTGCCAGCAGCCCCTCTGGAGGTACGCCGAGCACCGGGGAGCTGTTTTTT
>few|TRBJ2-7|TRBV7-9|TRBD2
CASSQGGGADEQYF
TGTGCCAGCAGCCAAGGCGGGGGGGCAGACGAGCAGTACTTC
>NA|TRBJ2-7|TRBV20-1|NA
CSARDGNRINFEQYF
TGCAGTGCTAGAGATGGTAACAGAATTAACTTCGAGCAGTACTTC
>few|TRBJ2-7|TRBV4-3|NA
CASSQVAGLYEQYF
TGCGCCAGCAGCCAAGTGGCAGGACTCTACGAGCAGTACTTC
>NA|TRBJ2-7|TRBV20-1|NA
CSAWGDSYEQYF
TGCAGTGCTTGGGGGGACAGCTACGAGCAGTACTTC
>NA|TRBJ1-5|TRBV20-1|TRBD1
CSARTGNRPQHF
TGCAGTGCTCGGACAGGGAATCGGCCCCAGCATTTT
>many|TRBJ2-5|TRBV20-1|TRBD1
CSAPGTGRETQYF
TGCAGTGCTCCGGGGACAGGTCGCGAGACCCAGTACTTC
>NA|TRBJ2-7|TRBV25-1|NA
CASSYDWSSYEQYF
TGTGCCAGCAGTTACGACTGGAGCTCCTACGAGCAGTACTTC
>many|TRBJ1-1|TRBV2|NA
CASSVRTQNTEAFF
TGTGCCAGCAGTGTGCGTACACAGAACACTGAAGCTTTCTTT
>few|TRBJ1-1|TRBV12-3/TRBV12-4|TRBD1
CASSFGTGGSEAFF
TGTGCCAGCAGTTTCGGGACAGGAGGTTCTGAAGCTTTCTTT
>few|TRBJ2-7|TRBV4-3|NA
CASSKASRDYEQYF
TGCGCCAGCAGCAAGGCCTCACGGGACTACGAGCAGTACTTC